This T cell receptor beta chain was identified during a study of cytomegalovirus exposure and HLA in healthy donors. Study findings and constraints: The authors later linked a missense DCLRE1C variant to TCR beta V- and J-gene trimming.

Germline V gives CDR1 LNHDA, CDR2 SQIVND (reference sequence). This CDR3 comprises 14 residues. Losses at the gene ends were 8 bases for V and 0 bases for J; bases not matched to a gene: 4. Regarding this clone: Antigen unknown.

PCR was performed using 60 Vbeta and 13 Jbeta primers. Clones were read by immunoSEQ multiplex PCR, and TCRdb kept only the in-frame ones, dropping some. The top ten clones hold about 9.1% of a sample with 100,000 or so clones, 60% to 80% of them seen once. This receptor was taken from a woman in her 40s in good health and CMV-seropositive. This chain uses TRBV19 with TRBJ1-3; 7 bases line up with TRBD1. The source material was PBMCs. CDR3 sequence (DNA): TGTGCCAGTCAGGGGGAAGACTCTGGAAACACCATATATTTT. Residues: CASQGEDSGNTIYF.